This paragraph covers one T cell receptor beta chain sequence. The data derive from a study of OX40 agonist ivuxolimab in advanced cancers. Libraries were prepared by immunoSEQ multiplex PCR; TCRdb keeps only in-frame clonotypes and omits some of them. Counted here are about 72,000 clones, less than 90% occurring once; the ten biggest clones make up 1%. The CDR3 totals 14 residues. J gave up 14 bases and V 0 bases, and 6 bases lay outside the gene matches. Germline V CDR1 and CDR2: SGHTA, FQGNSA. The genes are TRBV7-2 and TRBJ2-1; 11 nucleotides line up with TRBD2. The sequencing here drew on CD4+ or CD8+ T cells sorted from blood, taken in a trial of the OX40 agonist ivuxolimab. The source of this sequence is an adult with an advanced solid tumor such as melanoma, head and neck, liver or kidney cancer. CDR3 nucleotide sequence: TGTGCCAGCAGCTTAGCGGCTAGCGGGGGGAGGGAGTTCTTC. Amino acid sequence: CASSLAASGGREFF.